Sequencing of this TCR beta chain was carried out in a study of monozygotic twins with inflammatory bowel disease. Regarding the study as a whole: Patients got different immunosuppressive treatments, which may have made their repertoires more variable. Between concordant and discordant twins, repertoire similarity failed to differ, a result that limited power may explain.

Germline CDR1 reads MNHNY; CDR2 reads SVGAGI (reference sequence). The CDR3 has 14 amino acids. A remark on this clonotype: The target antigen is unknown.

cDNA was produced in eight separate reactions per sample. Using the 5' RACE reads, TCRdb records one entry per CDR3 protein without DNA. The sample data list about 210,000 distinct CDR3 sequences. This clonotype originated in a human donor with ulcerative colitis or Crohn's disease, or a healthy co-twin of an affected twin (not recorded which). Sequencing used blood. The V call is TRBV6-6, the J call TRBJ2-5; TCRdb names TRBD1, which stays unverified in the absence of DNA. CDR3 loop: CASSYRQGSETQYF.